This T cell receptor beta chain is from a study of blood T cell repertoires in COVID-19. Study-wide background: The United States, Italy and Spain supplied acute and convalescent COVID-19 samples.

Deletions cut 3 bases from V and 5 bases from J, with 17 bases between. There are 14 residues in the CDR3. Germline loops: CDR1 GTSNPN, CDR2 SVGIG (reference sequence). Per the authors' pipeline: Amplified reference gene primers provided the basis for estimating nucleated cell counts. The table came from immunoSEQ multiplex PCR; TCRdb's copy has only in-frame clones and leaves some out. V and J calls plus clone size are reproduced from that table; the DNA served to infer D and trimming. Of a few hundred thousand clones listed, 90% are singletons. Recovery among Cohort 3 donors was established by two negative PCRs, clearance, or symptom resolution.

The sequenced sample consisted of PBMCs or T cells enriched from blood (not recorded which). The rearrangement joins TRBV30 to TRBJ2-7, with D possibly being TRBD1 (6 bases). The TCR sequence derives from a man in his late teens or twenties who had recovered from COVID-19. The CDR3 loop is CAWSLGSGAHEQYF. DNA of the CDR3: TGTGCCTGGAGCCTCGGATCAGGGGCCCACGAGCAGTACTTC. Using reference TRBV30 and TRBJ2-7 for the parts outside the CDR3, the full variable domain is SQTIHQWPATLVQPVGSPLSLECTVEGTSNPNLYWYRQAAGRGLQLLFYSVGIGQISSEVPQNLSASRPQDRQFILSSKKLLLSDSGFYLCAWSLGSGAHEQYFGPGTRLTVT.